The T cell receptor (beta chain) under discussion was sequenced for a study of blood T cells in healthy people across ages. Study-level findings and limits: Naive and antigen-experienced cells could not be conclusively compared, given unsorted PBMCs.

Trimming pared 8 bases from V and 11 bases from J, leaving 21 bases between. Per germline, CDR1 ENHRY and CDR2 SYGVKD. This CDR3 is 13 amino acids long. This clonotype occurred once. Its antigen is unknown. A J-beta primer mix and a sample-barcoded 5' primer were used in a second PCR of about 7 to 11 cycles. MiXCR was run by TCRdb on the 5' RACE reads, yielding one entry per CDR3 protein. The data contain 650,000 to 800,000 distinct CDR3 sequences, under 45% of them singletons. The sample was blood. The receptor comes from a man in his 60s in good health. This rearrangement joins TRBV10-3 to TRBJ2-5, with D possibly TRBD2 on 5 matching bases. The CDR3: CAIGTPPAGGQYF. Written as DNA, the CDR3 is TGTGCCATCGGAACGCCGCCGGCGGGCGGGCAGTACTTC.